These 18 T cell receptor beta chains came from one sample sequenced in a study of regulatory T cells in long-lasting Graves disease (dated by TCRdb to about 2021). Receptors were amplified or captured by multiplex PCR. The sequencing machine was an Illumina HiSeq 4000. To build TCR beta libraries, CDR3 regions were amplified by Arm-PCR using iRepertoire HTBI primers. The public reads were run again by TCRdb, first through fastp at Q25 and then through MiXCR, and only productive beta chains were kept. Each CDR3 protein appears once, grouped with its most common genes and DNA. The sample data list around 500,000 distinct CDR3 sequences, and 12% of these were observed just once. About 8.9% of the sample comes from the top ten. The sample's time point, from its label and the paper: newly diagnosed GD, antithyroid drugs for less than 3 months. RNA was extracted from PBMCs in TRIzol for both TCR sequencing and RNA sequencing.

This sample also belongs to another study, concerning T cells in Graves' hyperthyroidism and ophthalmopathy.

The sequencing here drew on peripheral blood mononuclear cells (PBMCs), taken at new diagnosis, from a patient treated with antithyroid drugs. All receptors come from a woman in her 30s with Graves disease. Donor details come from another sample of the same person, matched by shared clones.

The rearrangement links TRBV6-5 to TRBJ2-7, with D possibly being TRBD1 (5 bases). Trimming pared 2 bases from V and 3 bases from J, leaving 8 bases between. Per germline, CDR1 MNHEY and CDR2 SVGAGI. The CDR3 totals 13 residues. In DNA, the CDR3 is TGTGCCAGCAGTTACGTCCAGGGCTACGAGCAGTACTTC. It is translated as CASSYVQGYEQYF.

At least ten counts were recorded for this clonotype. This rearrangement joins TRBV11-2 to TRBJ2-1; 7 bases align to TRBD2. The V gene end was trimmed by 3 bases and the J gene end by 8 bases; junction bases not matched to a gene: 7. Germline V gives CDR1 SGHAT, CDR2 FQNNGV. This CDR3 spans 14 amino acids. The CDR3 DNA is TGTGCCAGCAGCTTTAGGAGGGAGGGGCATGAGCAGTTCTTC. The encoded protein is CASSFRREGHEQFF.

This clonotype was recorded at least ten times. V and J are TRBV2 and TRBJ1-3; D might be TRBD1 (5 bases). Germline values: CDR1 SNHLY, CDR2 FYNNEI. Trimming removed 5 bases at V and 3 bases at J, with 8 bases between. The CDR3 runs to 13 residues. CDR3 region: CASSTDSGNTIYF. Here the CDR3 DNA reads TGTGCCAGCAGTACCGACAGTGGAAACACCATATATTTT.

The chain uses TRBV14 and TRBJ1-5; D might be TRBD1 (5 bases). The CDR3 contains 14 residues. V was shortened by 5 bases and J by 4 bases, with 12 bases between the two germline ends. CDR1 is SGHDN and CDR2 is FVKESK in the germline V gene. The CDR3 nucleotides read TGTGCCAGCAGCGACAGTGGGAGAAATCAGCCCCAGCATTTT. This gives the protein CASSDSGRNQPQHF.

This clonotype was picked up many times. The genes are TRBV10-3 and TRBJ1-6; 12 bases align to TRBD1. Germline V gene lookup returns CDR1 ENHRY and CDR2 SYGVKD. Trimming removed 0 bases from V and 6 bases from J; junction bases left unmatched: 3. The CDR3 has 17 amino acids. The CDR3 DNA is TGTGCCATCAGTGAGTCGGGACAGGGGGCAGGTAATTCACCCCTCCACTTT. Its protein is CAISESGQGAGNSPLHF.

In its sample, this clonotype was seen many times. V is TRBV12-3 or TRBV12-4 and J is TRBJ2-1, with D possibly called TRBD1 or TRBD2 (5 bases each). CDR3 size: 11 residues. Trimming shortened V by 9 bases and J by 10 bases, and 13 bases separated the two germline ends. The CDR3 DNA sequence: TGTGCCAGTGGCTGGTGGGGGGAGCAGTTCTTC. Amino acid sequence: CASGWWGEQFF.

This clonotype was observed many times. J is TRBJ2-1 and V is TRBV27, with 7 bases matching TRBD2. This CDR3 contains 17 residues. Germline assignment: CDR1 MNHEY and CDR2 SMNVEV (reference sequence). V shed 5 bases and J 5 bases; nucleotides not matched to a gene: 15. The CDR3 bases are TGTGCCAGCAGTCCCGCCCCCGGGACTAACCTCGACAATGAGCAGTTCTTC. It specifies CASSPAPGTNLDNEQFF.

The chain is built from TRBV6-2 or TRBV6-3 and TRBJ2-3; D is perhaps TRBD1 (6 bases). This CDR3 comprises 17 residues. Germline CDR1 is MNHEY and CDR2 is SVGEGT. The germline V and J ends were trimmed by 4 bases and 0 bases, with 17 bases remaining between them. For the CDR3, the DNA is TGTGCCAGCAGTTTCCGGAACAGGGACCCTAGCACAGATACGCAGTATTTT. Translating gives CASSFRNRDPSTDTQYF.

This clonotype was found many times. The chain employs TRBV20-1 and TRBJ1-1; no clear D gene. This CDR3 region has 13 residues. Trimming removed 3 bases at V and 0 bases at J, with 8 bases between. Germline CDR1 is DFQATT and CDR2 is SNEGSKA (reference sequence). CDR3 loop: CSASPHMNTEAFF. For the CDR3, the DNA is TGCAGTGCTAGCCCTCATATGAACACTGAAGCTTTCTTT.

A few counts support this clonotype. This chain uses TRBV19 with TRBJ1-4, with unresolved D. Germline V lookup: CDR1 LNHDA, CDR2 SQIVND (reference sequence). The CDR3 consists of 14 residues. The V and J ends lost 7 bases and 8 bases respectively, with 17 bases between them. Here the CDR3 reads CASNTMHGIEKLFF. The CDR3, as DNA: TGTGCCAGTAACACCATGCACGGTATCGAAAAACTGTTTTTT.

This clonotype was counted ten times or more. The CDR3 region is CASSSRTANYGYTF. CDR3 bases: TGTGCCAGCAGCTCCCGGACCGCCAACTATGGCTACACCTTC. The rearrangement joins TRBV7-2 to TRBJ1-2; no reliable D call. CDR3 size: 14 residues. Germline values: CDR1 SGHTA, CDR2 FQGNSA. Trimming shortened V by 4 bases and J by 2 bases, and 11 bases separated the two germline ends.

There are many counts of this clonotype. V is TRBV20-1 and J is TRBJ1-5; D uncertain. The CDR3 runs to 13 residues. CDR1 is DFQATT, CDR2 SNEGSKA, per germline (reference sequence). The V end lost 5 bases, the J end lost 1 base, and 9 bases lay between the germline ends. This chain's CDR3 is CSAASPSNQPQHF. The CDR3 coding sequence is TGCAGTGCTGCTAGTCCCAGCAATCAGCCCCAGCATTTT.

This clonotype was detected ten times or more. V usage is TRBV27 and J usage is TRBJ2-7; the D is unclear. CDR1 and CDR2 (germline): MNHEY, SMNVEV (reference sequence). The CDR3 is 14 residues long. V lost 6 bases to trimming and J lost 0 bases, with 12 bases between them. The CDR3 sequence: CASRIFADSYEQYF. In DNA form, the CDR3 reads TGTGCCAGCAGGATCTTTGCGGACTCCTACGAGCAGTACTTC.

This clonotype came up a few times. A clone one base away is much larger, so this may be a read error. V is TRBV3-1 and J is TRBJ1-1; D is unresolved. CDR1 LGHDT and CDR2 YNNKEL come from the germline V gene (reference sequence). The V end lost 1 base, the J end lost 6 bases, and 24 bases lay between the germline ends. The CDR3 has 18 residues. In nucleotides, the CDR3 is TGTGCCAGCAGCCAAGTTGGCCAGCGGGTCGGGTCCGCCTCTGAAGCTTTCTTT. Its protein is CASSQVGQRVGSASEAFF.

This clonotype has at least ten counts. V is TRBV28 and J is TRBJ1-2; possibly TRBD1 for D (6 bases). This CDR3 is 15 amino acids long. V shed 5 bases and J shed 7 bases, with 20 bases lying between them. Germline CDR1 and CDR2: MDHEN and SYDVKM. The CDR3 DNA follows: TGTGCCAGCAGTATATCCCGACAGGCCGTACGTGGCTACACCTTC. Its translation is CASSISRQAVRGYTF.

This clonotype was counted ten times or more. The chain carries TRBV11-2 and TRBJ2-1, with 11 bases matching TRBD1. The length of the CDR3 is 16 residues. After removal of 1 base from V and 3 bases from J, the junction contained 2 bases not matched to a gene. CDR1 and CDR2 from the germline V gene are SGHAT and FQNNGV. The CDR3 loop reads CASSLGTGGLYNEQFF. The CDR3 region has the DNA TGTGCCAGCAGCTTAGGGACAGGGGGCCTCTACAATGAGCAGTTCTTC.

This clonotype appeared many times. This chain's CDR3 is CASSLRQTFDQETQYF. CDR3 nucleotides: TGTGCCAGCAGCCTCCGACAGACTTTCGACCAAGAGACCCAGTACTTC. The rearrangement joins TRBV14 to TRBJ2-5, with D possibly matching TRBD1 (5 bases). V was cut by 4 bases and J by 0 bases, with 15 bases left in between. The CDR3 runs 16 residues. CDR1 SGHDN and CDR2 FVKESK come from the germline V gene.

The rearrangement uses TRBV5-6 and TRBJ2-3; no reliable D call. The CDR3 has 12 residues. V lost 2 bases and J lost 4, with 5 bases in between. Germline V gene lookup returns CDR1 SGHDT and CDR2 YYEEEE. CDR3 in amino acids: CASSFHSDTQYF. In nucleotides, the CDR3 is TGTGCCAGCAGCTTTCACTCAGATACGCAGTATTTT.